This T cell receptor (beta chain) was recovered during a study of cytomegalovirus exposure and HLA in healthy donors (TCRdb year 2017). General notes on the study: An earlier analysis of roughly 610 of the donors reported 276 Gb of sequence data and 90 million to 120 million unique TCR beta sequences obtained from around 180 million T cells. Across 300 to 400 genotyped donors of the cohort, an average of about 240,000 unique TCR beta nucleotide sequences per donor were sequenced, and roughly 17% of those sequences were non-productive. HLA typing covered class I and class II loci at four-digit resolution. Of the approximately 400 genotyped donors, about 84% fell in the genetic ancestry cluster associated with self-reported Caucasian donors. In a later genetic analysis, genome-wide SNP genotypes for about three fifths of the roughly 670 donors were used, and that subset was treated as a discovery cohort. Because of strong linkage in the cohort, four to six DR-DQ haplotypes were treated as single units for association and clustering. Besides the first cohort of roughly 700 subjects, a separate validation cohort made up of roughly 120 different subjects was used. To study patterns of TCR occurrence, a later analysis re-analyzed previously published TCR beta repertoires from around 660 donors and added high-resolution HLA genotyping. In the later analysis, no new phenotypic data were used to find candidate immune exposures; instead, reliance was placed on TCR beta sequences and their occurrence across donors. The study profiled the T cell repertoires of hundreds of subjects by immunosequencing and related them to cytomegalovirus serostatus. High-throughput TCR immunosequencing, statistical association of individual TCRs with disease status, and machine learning were combined to predict cytomegalovirus infection status. Typing coverage varied by locus: roughly 629-640 donors for A, B, C, DRB1 and DQB1; 522 for DQA1; approximately 610 for DPA1; under 490 for DPB1. The aim of the study was to test whether cataloging public T cell receptors could identify signatures of past pathogen exposure. Every repertoire in the discovery cohort had been generated on one and the same sequencing platform. To decide whether each TCR beta V gene segment behaved as functional or pseudogenic, an earlier analysis of some 600 of the donors relied on high-throughput TCR beta sequencing. Approximately 300 gigabases of sequencing data and approximately 92 million unique TCR sequences made up an early release that covered fewer than 650 HLA-typed donors. Alongside the repertoire data, information on donor age, sex, ethnicity and CMV serostatus was compiled. Broader findings and caveats from the paper: About 15 rarely observed V segments, including chromosome 9 orphons, were excluded from the earlier analysis of approximately 500 of the donors because counts were too low. In a later analysis, some 17,000 TCR beta sequences were associated with specific HLA alleles at a false discovery rate of 0.05. The study listed 150 to 200 TCR beta chains as associated with cytomegalovirus. The 87-base-pair reads could not distinguish some IMGT-functional V segments, including TRBV6-2 and TRBV6-3, so those segments were excluded. Linkage disequilibrium might explain the correlated functional status among segregating V segments, but an unknown experimental factor could not be ruled out. A further reported finding was that TCR beta sequences accurately predicted the HLA-A and HLA-B alleles for most subjects in the first cohort. In this cohort, only TCR beta chains were sequenced, and detectable features were limited by the absence of alpha or paired-chain data. Across donors, most TCR sequences were observed very rarely, whereas some public TCRs were present in many individuals. Because some donors lacked HLA typing at each locus, the association tests relied only on the typed subset. A group of highly shared sequence variants was considered likely to be a technical artifact of the sequencing pipeline. According to a later analysis, most CMV-associated TCR beta chains appeared to be HLA-restricted, and the HLA associations seemed to be driven largely by CMV exposure. Assigning TCR associations to individual alleles was difficult when HLA alleles, especially DR and DQ, strongly co-occurred. A few of the identified cytomegalovirus-associated TCR beta chains were confirmed in vitro to be specific for cytomegalovirus antigens. Compared with equally common non-associated chains, HLA-associated TCR beta chains in a later analysis were more clonally expanded and had lower generation probabilities. The authors suggested that the approach could potentially be generalized to other disease states and immunological phenotypes. The classifier was reported to diagnose cytomegalovirus status with high specificity and sensitivity in both the original and validation cohorts. Sequencing depth was assumed to be roughly uniform across donors in the presence/absence analyses, though that assumption may not hold. The only immune exposure information available for the cohort was CMV serostatus. In a later analysis, the rate of TCR association differed among HLA loci, with DRB1 alleles having the most associated TCRs and HLA-C alleles having the fewest. In a later genetic analysis, a missense DCLRE1C variant was associated with V-gene and J-gene trimming of TCR beta chains, and the association was replicated in an independent cohort. Several of the top co-occurrence clusters appeared to be linked to parvovirus B19, influenza, CMV and Epstein-Barr virus, according to a later analysis. According to a later genetic analysis, donors in an Asian-associated ancestry cluster had fewer N-insertions in productive TCRs than the roughly 660-donor mean. In an earlier analysis of about 550 of the donors, most TCR beta V segments were observed in productive rearrangements about 87% or about 30% of the time, broadly matching IMGT annotations.

On this clone: Its antigen is not yet known.

The cohort was made up of hundreds of healthy bone marrow donors. Cohort members were all nominally healthy when sampled, although unrecorded immune exposures were likely present. The donor tested CMV seropositive, placing the donor among the 250 to 300 seropositive members of the cohort. A peripheral blood sample was provided by each donor, and peripheral blood mononuclear cells were used for TCR beta sequencing. Genomic DNA was extracted from the blood cell samples with the Qiagen DNeasy Blood Extraction Kit. The CDR1 and CDR2 encoded by the germline V gene (reference sequence) are SGHAT and FQDESV. The CDR3 has 15 amino acids, counting the end cysteine and phenylalanine. Only the CDR3 part of the read is kept: 45 bases, read in frame from the first base. For this chain, trimming is 3 bases at the V end and 4 bases at the J end, and the number of junction bases without a gene match is 8. The method behind the library was the immunoSEQ multiplex PCR assay. The multiplex PCR relied on a mix of 60 forward primers for TCR Vbeta segments and 13 reverse primers for TCR Jbeta segments. The CDR3 region of rearranged TCR beta genes was amplified from genomic DNA with a multiplex PCR assay. On the Illumina HiSeq System, the amplified TCR beta libraries were sequenced as 87-base-pair reads. For the original study's pipeline: Across the 600 to 700 repertoires, a later analysis counted roughly 77 million unique TCR beta chains, approximately 12 million of which were shared by at least two donors. A nearest-neighbor algorithm error-corrected the raw reads and collapsed the reads into unique sequences, merging closely related sequences to remove PCR and sequencing errors. CDR3 sequences were aligned to IMGT reference sequences to assign V, D and J gene segments. For a sequence to be retained, a match of at least six nucleotides to both a V gene segment and a J gene segment was required. A rearrangement was called productive if the CDR3 had no stop codons and remained in frame with V and J, and every other rearrangement was called non-productive. Following IMGT convention, CDR3 was defined as the stretch from the second conserved V-encoded cysteine to the conserved J-encoded phenylalanine. In an earlier analysis of around 640 of the donors, sequences lacking an unambiguous match to a single V gene segment were excluded. In an earlier analysis of roughly 500 of the donors, V segments were called functional above 56.7% productive rearrangements and were called segregating when the between-donor standard deviation exceeded 5%. A statistical classification framework was built for diagnosing cytomegalovirus status from the catalog of TCR beta chain sequences. In a later analysis, TCR nucleotide sequences were compared against IMGT/GENE-DB human TR gene sequences so that V and J genes could be assigned. The TCRdist pipeline was used in a later analysis to assign CDR3 sequences and most-parsimonious VDJ recombination scenarios. In a later analysis, every TCR beta chain was defined by the combination of its CDR3 amino acid sequence and its V-gene family, and reads without a unique V-gene family were dropped. A later analysis removed 450 to 600 highly shared, low-generation-probability nucleotide sequences to deal with suspected cross-contamination and a sequencing artifact. A later analysis calculated a clonal expansion index for each public chain from normalized within-repertoire ranks of inferred template counts. In a later analysis, generation probabilities were computed with a VDJ recombination model fitted to out-of-frame rearrangements, and the resulting probabilities were checked against IGoR. A later analysis scored TCR-TCR, TCR-HLA and TCR-CMV co-occurrence with hypergeometric tests, applying a repertoire-size bias correction to TCR pairs. In a later analysis, false discovery rates were estimated by permuting HLA or CMV assignments 20 times. In a later analysis, co-occurring TCRs were grouped using DBSCAN, with TCRdist sequence similarity added in when clustering inside HLA-allele-positive subsets. Repertoires with fewer than 30,000 or more than 120,000 public chains, plus five repertoires with anomalous nucleotide sharing, were excluded from co-occurrence clustering. TCRdb re-hosts the immuneACCESS table, in-frame sequences only. Its copies lack some clones; in the studies checked, an unresolved V gene accounts for under half of them, and the cause for the rest is not known. V, J and clone size were drawn from that table, and D and trimming were deduced from the DNA. The sample's table lists a count of roughly 71,000 clones. The ten most abundant clones make up around 5% of the sample.

This sequence uses TRBV11-1 and TRBJ2-5; 7 bases in the junction line up with TRBD2. The sample taken for sequencing was PBMCs. This TCR was recovered from a woman between 40 and 50 years old in good health and CMV-seropositive. CDR3 loop: CASSFAASGLETQYF. The DNA sequence is given as TGTGCCAGCAGCTTCGCCGCTAGCGGTCTAGAGACCCAGTACTTC. Reference TRBV11-1 and TRBJ2-5 genes cover what lies past the CDR3, so the full variable domain is EAEVAQSPRYKITEKSQAVAFWCDPISGHATLYWYRQILGQGPELLVQFQDESVVDDSQLPKDRFSAERLKGVDSTLKIQPAELGDSAMYLCASSFAASGLETQYFGPGTRLLVL.